These 8 T cell receptor beta chains share one sample of origin, sequenced in a study of blood T cell repertoires in COVID-19. Clones were sequenced by immunoSEQ multiplex PCR, and TCRdb holds only the in-frame ones, with some missing. The table shows 100,000 to 150,000 clones, with approximately 88% occurring only once. Sequencing was done on a sample of peripheral blood. The origin of the receptors is a man aged 50-60 years with acute or convalescent COVID-19.

On this clone itself: One end of the junction does not line up with germline, which may come from a read error. The chain is built from TRBV2 and TRBJ1-1, with no clear D. The CDR3 has 14 amino acids. Germline-derived CDR1 and CDR2 are SNHLY and FYNNEI. Written as DNA, the CDR3 is TGTGCCAGCAGTGCGGTTTTGGTGAGCGTGCTAGAGGTATTT. It codes for CASSAVLVSVLEVF. The full variable domain, rest sourced from reference TRBV2 and TRBJ1-1, is EPEVTQTPSHQVTQMGQEVILRCVPISNHLYFYWYRQILGQKVEFLVSFYNNEISEKSEIFDDQFSVERPDGSNFTLKIRSTKLEDSAMYFCASSAVLVSVLEVFGQGTRLTVV.

CDR3 coding DNA: TGTGCCACCAGAGGGGCATTGCGGGGCGACGAGATTCAGCCCCAGCATTTT. Translation: CATRGALRGDEIQPQHF. The rearrangement joins TRBV24-1 to TRBJ1-5; perhaps TRBD1 as D (5 bases). The length of the CDR3 is 17 residues. V was shortened by 7 bases and J by 6 bases, with 24 bases between the two germline ends. Germline-derived CDR1 and CDR2 are KGHDR and SFDVKD.

In this sample, this clone turned up a few times. The gene calls are TRBV7-9 and TRBJ1-2; tentatively, D is TRBD1 (6 bases). CDR3 length: 14 amino acids. Trimming stripped 7 bases from V and 3 bases from J, with 15 bases between. Per the germline V gene, CDR1 is SEHNR and CDR2 is FQNEAQ (reference sequence). In DNA form, the CDR3 reads TGTGCCAGCATTGAGACAGGCGATTACTATGGCTACACCTTC. Protein product: CASIETGDYYGYTF.

The chain joins TRBV4-1 to TRBJ2-3, with 13 bases matching TRBD2. V was clipped by 2 bases and J by 6 bases; unmatched bases: 8. The CDR3 has 17 amino acids. Per germline, CDR1 MGHRA and CDR2 YSYEKL. The CDR3 sequence is CASSQSTSGGAGDTQYF. DNA of the CDR3: TGCGCCAGCAGCCAATCCACTAGCGGGGGGGCCGGGGATACGCAGTATTTT.

The chain recombines TRBV18 with TRBJ1-1, with 8 bases that match TRBD1. The CDR3 consists of 14 residues. CDR1 KGHSH and CDR2 LQKENI come from the germline V gene. V was pared by 8 bases and J by 3 bases, with 8 bases of the junction left unmatched. The CDR3 sequence: CASRGQGTHTEAFF. The DNA for the CDR3 is TGTGCCAGCCGAGGACAGGGAACCCACACTGAAGCTTTCTTT.

This clone came up once. The rearrangement links TRBV7-2 to TRBJ1-1, with 7 bases fitting TRBD1. CDR1 SGHTA and CDR2 FQGNSA come from the germline V gene. V was pared by 2 bases and J by 4 bases, with 10 bases of the junction left unmatched. The CDR3 is 16 residues long. The CDR3, as DNA: TGTGCCAGCAGCTTAAGGGGCCCCGGACAGGCCACTGAAGCTTTCTTT. Translated, it gives CASSLRGPGQATEAFF.

V and J are TRBV5-1 and TRBJ2-5, with 7 bases that match TRBD2. J gave up 5 bases and V 0 bases, and 7 bases lay outside the gene matches. The CDR3 is 15 residues long. Looked up from germline, CDR1 is SGHRS and CDR2 is YFSETQ. CDR3 DNA sequence: TGCGCCAGCAGCTTGGATGGCGGGAGTGGGGAGACCCAGTACTTC. This encodes CASSLDGGSGETQYF.

The rearrangement joins TRBV28 to TRBJ1-5; D is ambiguous. The CDR3 length is 14 residues. Germline assignment: CDR1 MDHEN and CDR2 SYDVKM. Trimming left V 6 bases short and J 8 bases short, with 17 bases between. The CDR3 is CASRADRHGKPQHF. The DNA of the CDR3 is TGTGCCAGCAGAGCCGACCGACATGGAAAGCCCCAGCATTTT.